The clone carrying this T cell receptor beta chain was detected only a few times. Its antigen is unknown. The data are from a study of long-term antiretroviral therapy in people with HIV. Findings of the study overall: When set beside controls, HIV repertoires had CDR3 length ranges that were narrower. Blood collection from about 2003 to 2018 possibly occurred under older ART regimens.

Runs used v3.0 of the immunoSEQ assay and were done at survey level. The data were produced by immunoSEQ multiplex PCR, yet TCRdb's version contains in-frame clones alone and is incomplete. The top ten clones hold around 11% of a sample with around 26,000 clones, less than 80% of them seen once. V lost 1 base and J lost 0, with 3 bases in between. Germline V lookup: CDR1 SGHNT, CDR2 YENEEA. This CDR3 has 14 amino acids. The TCR originated in a woman aged 35 to 49 with HIV. The genes are TRBV11-3 and TRBJ2-2; D gene uncertain. Here the sequenced sample was unsorted PBMCs, taken 1.1 years before starting antiretroviral therapy. The CDR3 region is CASSLGTNTGELFF. CDR3 DNA sequence: TGTGCCAGCAGCTTAGGGACGAACACCGGGGAGCTGTTTTTT.